This T cell receptor (beta chain) stems from a study of identical twins. For this clonotype: Its cognate antigen is unknown.

Every one of the donors was a healthy Caucasian. J lost 6 bases, V lost 4 bases, and 12 bases had no gene match. The germline gives CDR1 SGHRS, CDR2 YFSETQ. The length of the CDR3 is 16 residues. TCRdb reanalysed the 5' RACE reads using MiXCR and keeps one entry per CDR3 protein. The repertoire has 1.5 million to 2 million distinct CDR3 sequences, under 35% of them found once; the top ten carry around 0.3%. General study results and limits: Abundant beta clonotypes from cord blood had fewer insertions, unlike memory repertoires, which showed none. One should note that invariant MAIT and iNKT cells could partly confound zero-insertion analyses.

V and J are TRBV5-1 and TRBJ1-1; 10 nucleotides align to TRBD1. This TCR was recovered from a newborn girl in good health. The sample taken for sequencing was cord blood. CDR3 DNA sequence: TGCGCCAGCAGCCCATGGAGTGGGACAGGGGACGCTGAAGCTTTCTTT. As protein: CASSPWSGTGDAEAFF.